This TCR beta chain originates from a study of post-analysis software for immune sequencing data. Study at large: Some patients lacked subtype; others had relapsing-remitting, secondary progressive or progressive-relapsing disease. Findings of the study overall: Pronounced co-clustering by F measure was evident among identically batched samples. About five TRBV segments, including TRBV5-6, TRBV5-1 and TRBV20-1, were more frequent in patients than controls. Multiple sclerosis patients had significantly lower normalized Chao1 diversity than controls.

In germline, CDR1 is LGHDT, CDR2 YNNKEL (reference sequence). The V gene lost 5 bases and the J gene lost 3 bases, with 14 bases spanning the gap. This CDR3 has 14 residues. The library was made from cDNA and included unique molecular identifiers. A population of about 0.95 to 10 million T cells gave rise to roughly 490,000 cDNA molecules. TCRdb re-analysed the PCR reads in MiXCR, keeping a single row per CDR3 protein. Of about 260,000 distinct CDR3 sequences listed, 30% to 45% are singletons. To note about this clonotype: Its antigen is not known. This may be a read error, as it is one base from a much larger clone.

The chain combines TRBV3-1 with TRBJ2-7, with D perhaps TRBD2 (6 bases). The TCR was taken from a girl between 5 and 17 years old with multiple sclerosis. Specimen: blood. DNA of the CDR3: TGTGCCAGCAGCGCGGGCTCCGGGGGCTACGAGCAGTACGTC. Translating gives CASSAGSGGYEQYV.